These T cell receptor beta chains were read from a single sample in a study of T-cell memory formation after mild COVID-19. MiXCR was run by TCRdb on the 5' RACE reads, yielding one entry per CDR3 protein. The sample carries approximately 65,000 distinct CDR3 sequences, approximately 16% recorded once. Sequenced sample: PBMCs or a T cell subset sorted from them (not recorded which). These receptors all stem from an adult woman who had mild COVID-19 (a few samples of this study predate the infection). Cell type and time point are not known. CDR3s include the opening cysteine and the closing phenylalanine or tryptophan. Fields, in order: V gene, J gene, CDR3 protein.

V gene: TRBV6-1; J gene: TRBJ2-7; CDR3 protein: CASWDPGTGSYEQYF
V gene: TRBV7-6; J gene: TRBJ2-2; CDR3 protein: CASTSGGWTGELFF
V gene: TRBV29-1; J gene: TRBJ1-2; CDR3 protein: CSVGSGGPNYGYTF
V gene: TRBV12-3/TRBV12-4; J gene: TRBJ2-1; CDR3 protein: CASSLYRNEQFF
V gene: TRBV19; J gene: TRBJ2-1; CDR3 protein: CASSLLAVSYNDQFF
V gene: TRBV11-3; J gene: TRBJ2-1; CDR3 protein: CASSFLIAGDNEQFF
V gene: TRBV6-2/TRBV6-3; J gene: TRBJ2-3; CDR3 protein: CASAARYSDTQYF
V gene: TRBV7-6; J gene: TRBJ2-1; CDR3 protein: CASSLETAPTYNEQFF
V gene: TRBV19; J gene: TRBJ2-7; CDR3 protein: CASMGGTGVYEQYF
V gene: TRBV29-1; J gene: TRBJ2-7; CDR3 protein: CSVAGGDSYEQYF
V gene: TRBV20-1; J gene: TRBJ2-3; CDR3 protein: CSARTHPAGVADTQYF
V gene: TRBV7-9; J gene: TRBJ2-1; CDR3 protein: CASSPPGGSSYNEQFF
V gene: TRBV20-1; J gene: TRBJ1-2; CDR3 protein: CSATPGFTGQTNYGYTF
V gene: TRBV4-1; J gene: TRBJ2-3; CDR3 protein: CASSQGGTSGVTDTQYF
V gene: TRBV19; J gene: TRBJ1-5; CDR3 protein: CASSPGRTGAYQPQHF
V gene: TRBV3-1; J gene: TRBJ2-7; CDR3 protein: CASSPLGGGTYEQYF
V gene: TRBV5-1; J gene: TRBJ1-2; CDR3 protein: CASSLEGNYGYTF
V gene: TRBV27; J gene: TRBJ1-6; CDR3 protein: CASRSRETLYNSPLHF
V gene: TRBV20-1; J gene: TRBJ2-1; CDR3 protein: CSALAGVAYNEQFF
V gene: TRBV6-1; J gene: TRBJ1-5; CDR3 protein: CASSEDRIYQPQHF
V gene: TRBV12-3/TRBV12-4; J gene: TRBJ2-1; CDR3 protein: CASSSPSSGDYNEQFF
V gene: TRBV12-3/TRBV12-4; J gene: TRBJ2-7; CDR3 protein: CASSLGQGHYEQYF
V gene: TRBV29-1; J gene: TRBJ2-1; CDR3 protein: CSVEEANEQFF
V gene: TRBV4-3; J gene: TRBJ1-1; CDR3 protein: CASSQGGGGANTEAFF
V gene: TRBV7-6; J gene: TRBJ2-1; CDR3 protein: CASHPLSGGGDEQFF
V gene: TRBV6-5; J gene: TRBJ2-7; CDR3 protein: CASSSLQGQLYEQYF
V gene: TRBV12-3/TRBV12-4; J gene: TRBJ1-2; CDR3 protein: CASSMGGARLSGYTF
V gene: TRBV20-1; J gene: TRBJ2-5; CDR3 protein: CSARWFQETQYF
V gene: TRBV5-6; J gene: TRBJ2-7; CDR3 protein: CASSLGTGGDEQYF
V gene: TRBV7-6; J gene: TRBJ2-1; CDR3 protein: CASSFVGNEQFF
V gene: TRBV13; J gene: TRBJ2-7; CDR3 protein: CASSSLSEQYF
V gene: TRBV9; J gene: TRBJ2-3; CDR3 protein: CASNQGQITDTQYF
V gene: TRBV7-9; J gene: TRBJ1-3; CDR3 protein: CASSHGSVSLSGNTIYF
V gene: TRBV7-9; J gene: TRBJ2-1; CDR3 protein: CASSLGGAGNEQFF
V gene: TRBV5-1; J gene: TRBJ1-5; CDR3 protein: CASRQGVESNQPQHF
V gene: TRBV13; J gene: TRBJ2-7; CDR3 protein: CASSFLPGGGSGEQYF
V gene: TRBV7-9; J gene: TRBJ1-2; CDR3 protein: CASSPGLTNYGYTF
V gene: TRBV19; J gene: TRBJ2-1; CDR3 protein: CASRNSGASSYNEQFF
V gene: TRBV27; J gene: TRBJ1-2; CDR3 protein: CASRQTGYTGYTF
V gene: TRBV14; J gene: TRBJ2-1; CDR3 protein: CASSKTSGLAGGLYNEQFF
V gene: TRBV4-3; J gene: TRBJ1-2; CDR3 protein: CASSQDEWGRGYGYTF
V gene: TRBV11-2; J gene: TRBJ1-1; CDR3 protein: CASSTGQGLTEAFF
V gene: TRBV25-1; J gene: TRBJ2-2; CDR3 protein: CASTAFTGRGPGSLAGELFF
V gene: TRBV5-6; J gene: TRBJ2-5; CDR3 protein: CASSLAGTGFQETQYF
V gene: TRBV12-3/TRBV12-4; J gene: TRBJ2-1; CDR3 protein: CASTLGAENEQFF
V gene: TRBV10-3; J gene: TRBJ2-7; CDR3 protein: CAISEGGYEQYF
V gene: TRBV6-5; J gene: TRBJ2-5; CDR3 protein: CASSYAGGQETQYF
V gene: TRBV12-3/TRBV12-4; J gene: TRBJ2-3; CDR3 protein: CASTLGAGDSTDTQYF
V gene: TRBV10-3; J gene: TRBJ2-2; CDR3 protein: CAITPGTTNTGELFF
V gene: TRBV20-1; J gene: TRBJ1-1; CDR3 protein: CSAWATEPNTEAFF
V gene: TRBV6-5; J gene: TRBJ2-7; CDR3 protein: CASSYGGTYEQYF
V gene: TRBV2; J gene: TRBJ2-7; CDR3 protein: CATQGGVNYEQYF
V gene: TRBV15; J gene: TRBJ2-1; CDR3 protein: CATSREGPKNEQFF
V gene: TRBV7-9; J gene: TRBJ1-1; CDR3 protein: CASSPMDTLNTEAFF
V gene: TRBV20-1; J gene: TRBJ1-1; CDR3 protein: CSARGQGHTEAFF
V gene: TRBV29-1; J gene: TRBJ2-7; CDR3 protein: CSALAYRGEQYF